This TCR beta chain was retrieved from a study of spatial heterogeneity in lung cancer. Study-level information: Raw sequencing reads included, on average, more than eight appearances of each unique TCR and UMI combination.

Every TCR cDNA molecule bore its own unique molecular identifier. Each CDR3 protein is one row after TCRdb ran MiXCR on the 5' RACE reads. The data contain tens of thousands of distinct CDR3 sequences, about 13% of them singletons. The CDR3 is 14 amino acids. Trimming took off 6 bases at V and 2 bases at J, with 12 bases between the two ends. Regarding time point: sample taken at primary tumor resection. From tumor, nontumor lung or frozen PBMC, whole RNA was taken unsorted for sequencing. The sample was PBMCs, taken at surgery. The chain joins TRBV12-3 or TRBV12-4 to TRBJ2-3, with D unresolved. This receptor was obtained from a male donor with early-stage non-small cell lung cancer. CDR3: CASSQTRYTDTQYF. The CDR3 DNA reads TGTGCCAGCAGCCAGACCCGGTACACAGATACGCAGTATTTT.